This T cell receptor beta chain appears in the sequencing data of a study of CD8+CD57+ T cells in acquired aplastic anemia. The study's findings and limits: Found in both controls and patients were approximately 29 CD8+ CDR3 sequences.

This clonotype has only one observation. Its antigen is unknown. Being one base from a much bigger clone, this may be a read error. Patients chosen for sequencing had shown CD8+CD57+ cell expansion by flow cytometry. Sampling of blood occurred while the patients had still received no therapy. Template material for TCR beta VDJ and CDR3 profiling consisted of genomic DNA. TCRdb reanalysed the reads using MiXCR and keeps one entry per CDR3 protein. The table has approximately 180,000 distinct CDR3 sequences, about three fifths seen once. Trimming left V 11 bases short and J 3 bases short, with 7 bases between. Looked up from germline, CDR1 is LNHDA and CDR2 is SQIVND (reference sequence). The CDR3 covers 11 residues.

The clonotype comes from a human donor with aplastic anemia. The material sequenced was sorted CD4+, CD8+, or CD8+CD57+ T cells (not recorded which) from PBMCs. The chain is built from TRBV19 and TRBJ2-2; D uncertain. The chain's CDR3 is CAVGDTGELFF. The DNA of the CDR3 is TGTGCCGTTGGGGACACCGGGGAGCTGTTTTTT.